The 29 T cell receptor beta chains given below trace back to one sample, sequenced in a study of cytomegalovirus exposure and HLA in healthy donors. The PCR contained 60 Vbeta and 13 Jbeta primers. Libraries were prepared by immunoSEQ multiplex PCR; TCRdb keeps only in-frame clonotypes and omits some of them. Here the sample spans 90,000 to 140,000 clones, under 80% being singletons. Sequenced sample: PBMCs. The receptors here all came from a woman aged 40 to 50 in good health and CMV-seropositive.

In regard to this clone: Its ends do not fully match the called genes, so a read error is possible. This sequence joins TRBV5-1 and TRBJ2-3; 9 bases are a match to TRBD1. Germline CDR1 SGHRS, CDR2 YFSETQ. CDR3 length equals 15 residues. The CDR3 spells CASSLDPGTGFKQYF. The CDR3 nucleotides read TGCGCCAGCAGTTTGGACCCTGGGACAGGGTTTAAGCAGTATTTT.

This rearrangement joins TRBV11-2 to TRBJ1-1; 9 bases are a match to TRBD1. CDR3 length equals 15 residues. With 6 bases clipped from V and 4 bases from J, the junction kept 9 bases outside the gene matches. Germline CDR1 reads SGHAT; CDR2 reads FQNNGV. In DNA, the CDR3 is TGTGCCAGCAGACCCGGACAGGGGAGTATCACTGAAGCTTTCTTT. Residues: CASRPGQGSITEAFF.

V and J are TRBV19 and TRBJ2-7; D remains ambiguous. V was clipped by 2 bases and J by 2 bases, with 13 bases between them. Germline values: CDR1 LNHDA, CDR2 SQIVND (reference sequence). The CDR3 loop spans 15 amino acids. The CDR3 sequence is CASSILPGSAYEQYF. DNA of the CDR3: TGTGCCAGTAGTATACTCCCAGGATCTGCCTACGAGCAGTACTTC. The complete variable domain, with remaining parts taken from reference TRBV19 and TRBJ2-7, reads DGGITQSPKYLFRKEGQNVTLSCEQNLNHDAMYWYRQDPGQGLRLIYYSQIVNDFQKGDIAEGYSVSREKKESFPLTVTSAQKNPTAFYLCASSILPGSAYEQYFGPGTRLTVT.

J is TRBJ1-5 and V is TRBV28, with 8 bases matching TRBD1. The J segment lost 6 bases and the V segment lost 6 bases, leaving 13 bases of the junction unmatched. Germline V lookup: CDR1 MDHEN, CDR2 SYDVKM. The CDR3 contains 16 residues. CDR3 coding DNA: TGTGCCAGCAGACAACAGACAGGGGAGGAAAGTCAGCCCCAGCATTTT. Translation gives CASRQQTGEESQPQHF.

The chain couples TRBV9 to TRBJ1-3, with D tentatively TRBD1 (6 bases). Germline loops: CDR1 SGDLS, CDR2 YYNGEE. The CDR3 extends over 16 amino acids. Trimming removed 0 bases from V and 0 bases from J, with 10 bases in between. The DNA for the CDR3 is TGTGCCAGCAGCGTAGTGGTAGGGGGCTCTGGAAACACCATATATTTT. It translates to CASSVVVGGSGNTIYF. Based on the CDR3 plus reference TRBV9 and TRBJ1-3, the full variable domain is DSGVTQTPKHLITATGQRVTLRCSPRSGDLSVYWYQQSLDQGLQFLIQYYNGEERAKGNILERFSAQQFPDLHSELNLSSLELGDSALYFCASSVVVGGSGNTIYFGEGSWLTVV.

The CDR3 DNA reads TGTGCCAGCAGCTCCTTTGGACTAGCTAACTACGAGCAGTACTTC. As protein: CASSSFGLANYEQYF. The J gene is TRBJ2-7, the V gene TRBV7-6, with 8 bases identical to TRBD2. This CDR3 is 15 amino acids long. Germline V CDR1 and CDR2: SGHVS, FNYEAQ. Unmatched junction bases numbered 8, after V lost 4 bases and J lost 3 bases.

Concerning this clone itself: One junction end does not reproduce the germline sequence, and a read error may be involved. This chain links TRBV4-3 with TRBJ2-3; unclear D gene. Germline V gene lookup returns CDR1 LGHNA and CDR2 YSLEER. The CDR3 is 13 amino acids. CDR3 DNA: TGCGCCAGCAGCTTAAAGTCCCCCGATACGCAGTGTTTT. Translated, it gives CASSLKSPDTQCF.

There are a few counts of this clone. The chain has TRBV6-5 and TRBJ2-7, with D tentatively TRBD2 (5 bases). The CDR3 is 16 amino acids. CDR1 MNHEY and CDR2 SVGAGI come from the germline V gene. Trimming took off 6 bases at V and 0 bases at J, with 18 bases between the two ends. CDR3 in DNA: TGTGCCAGCAGGTACCGAGGTATGGGGAGCTCCTACGAGCAGTACTTC. Translating it yields CASRYRGMGSSYEQYF.

The table lists this clone with a count of one. This chain links TRBV7-2 with TRBJ2-5, with D perhaps TRBD1 (8 bases). The CDR3 is 12 amino acids. The V gene lost 5 bases and the J gene lost 11 bases, with 15 bases spanning the gap. The germline V gene has CDR1 SGHTA and CDR2 FQGNSA. CDR3 amino acids: CASSRTGREQYF. The CDR3 nucleotides read TGTGCCAGCAGCCGGACAGGGCGGGAGCAGTACTTC.

J is TRBJ2-2 and V is TRBV29-1; TRBD2 matches 9 bases. The CDR3 extends over 15 amino acids. From germline, CDR1 is SQVTM and CDR2 ANQGSEA. J was trimmed by 6 bases and V by 5 bases; bases with no gene match: 10. The CDR3 loop is CSVSKPSGTAGELFF. In DNA form, the CDR3 reads TGCAGCGTTTCGAAACCTAGCGGGACGGCCGGGGAGCTGTTTTTT.

The chain employs TRBV5-1 and TRBJ2-2; 11 bases agree with TRBD2. This CDR3 spans 16 amino acids. With V trimmed by 2 bases and J by 4 bases, 4 bases remained unmatched. CDR1 SGHRS and CDR2 YFSETQ come from the germline V gene. The CDR3 nucleotides read TGCGCCAGCAGCTTTTTAGCGGGAGGGTCCACCGGGGAGCTGTTTTTT. It encodes CASSFLAGGSTGELFF. The complete variable domain, with remaining parts taken from reference TRBV5-1 and TRBJ2-2, reads KAGVTQTPRYLIKTRGQQVTLSCSPISGHRSVSWYQQTPGQGLQFLFEYFSETQRNKGNFPGRFSGRQFSNSRSEMNVSTLELGDSALYLCASSFLAGGSTGELFFGEGSRLTVL.

This clone showed up just once. J is TRBJ1-2 and V is TRBV28, with D unclear. Germline CDR1 MDHEN, CDR2 SYDVKM. V was cut by 1 base and J by 3 bases, with 3 bases left in between. The length of the CDR3 is 12 residues. The CDR3 protein is CASSLSDYGYTF. CDR3 coding DNA: TGTGCCAGCAGTTTATCAGACTATGGCTACACCTTC.

As for this clone: A read error may produce the germline difference seen at one junction end. This chain joins TRBV7-8 and TRBJ1-2; D is perhaps TRBD1 (6 bases). The CDR3 extends over 12 amino acids. Germline-derived CDR1 and CDR2 are SGHVS and FQNEAQ. The CDR3: CASSPGGYDYTF. In nucleotides, the CDR3 is TGTGCCAGCAGCCCGGGGGGCTATGACTACACCTTC. Based on the CDR3 plus reference TRBV7-8 and TRBJ1-2, the full variable domain is GAGVSQSPRYKVAKRGQDVALRCDPISGHVSLFWYQQALGQGPEFLTYFQNEAQLDKSGLPSDRFFAERPEGSVSTLKIQRTQQEDSAVYLCASSPGGYDYTFGSGTRLTVV.

V and J are TRBV7-9 and TRBJ2-3, with a possible D match to TRBD2 (6 bases). CDR1 and CDR2 (germline): SEHNR, FQNEAQ (reference sequence). This CDR3 region has 15 residues. V was pared by 2 bases and J by 4 bases, with 13 bases between. CDR3: CASSLLSPGADTQYF. CDR3 DNA sequence: TGTGCCAGCAGCTTACTAAGTCCGGGGGCAGATACGCAGTATTTT.

This clone was seen just once. CDR3 DNA sequence: TGTGCCAGCAGCTTGGGGCCGGACAGGCCACGCACAGATACGCAGTATTTT. It is translated as CASSLGPDRPRTDTQYF. The rearrangement joins TRBV5-6 to TRBJ2-3, with 7 bases lining up with TRBD1. The junction had 8 bases not matched to a gene; V was cut back by 0 bases and J by 1 base. This CDR3 contains 17 residues. The germline V gene encodes CDR1 SGHDT and CDR2 YYEEEE.

J is TRBJ2-3 and V is TRBV18; D remains unclear. Trimming shortened V by 8 bases and J by 2 bases, and 14 bases separated the two germline ends. Germline CDR1 reads KGHSH; CDR2 reads LQKENI. The CDR3 covers 14 residues. The CDR3 bases are TGTGCCAGCCTCGAGGTACCATCCACAGATACGCAGTATTTT. Translating it yields CASLEVPSTDTQYF.

V is TRBV4-1 and J is TRBJ2-4; D unclear. The CDR3 has 16 residues. V lost 1 base and J 2 bases, leaving 12 bases between the germline ends. CDR1 is MGHRA, CDR2 YSYEKL, per germline. CDR3: CASSQVVADTKNIQYF. CDR3 coding DNA: TGCGCCAGCAGCCAAGTGGTGGCAGACACCAAAAACATTCAGTACTTC.

The chain uses TRBV7-7 and TRBJ2-1; D not resolved. The germline V gene has CDR1 SSHAT and CDR2 FNYEAQ (reference sequence). There are 14 residues in the CDR3. V lost 1 base, J lost 4 bases, and 8 bases lay in between. The chain's CDR3 is CASSLGGGYNEQFF. The DNA for the CDR3 is TGTGCCAGCAGCTTAGGTGGCGGATACAATGAGCAGTTCTTC.

The V gene is TRBV19, the J gene TRBJ1-5; maybe TRBD1 (5 bases). There are 14 residues in the CDR3. Germline V gene lookup returns CDR1 LNHDA and CDR2 SQIVND (reference sequence). Trimming removed 7 bases from V and 1 base from J, with 11 bases in between. CDR3 in amino acids: CASTQGSSNQPQHF. CDR3 in DNA: TGTGCCAGTACCCAGGGAAGCAGCAATCAGCCCCAGCATTTT.

The gene calls are TRBV28 and TRBJ2-3; 8 positions agree with TRBD1. CDR1 is MDHEN, CDR2 SYDVKM, per germline. With 8 bases clipped from V and 0 bases from J, the junction kept 4 bases outside the gene matches. The CDR3 consists of 14 residues. CDR3 residues: CASGQGFSTDTQYF. DNA for the CDR3: TGTGCCAGCGGACAGGGCTTTAGCACAGATACGCAGTATTTT. The full variable domain, with the rest looked up from reference TRBV28 and TRBJ2-3, is DVKVTQSSRYLVKRTGEKVFLECVQDMDHENMFWYRQDPGLGLRLIYFSYDVKMKEKGDIPEGYSVSREKKERFSLILESASTNQTSMYLCASGQGFSTDTQYFGPGTRLTVL.

This clone was seen more than once but under ten times. Relative to the germline gene, one junction end is altered; a read error may explain this. This chain links TRBV7-9 with TRBJ2-3; 8 bases agree with TRBD2. The V gene's germline CDR1 is SEHNR and CDR2 FQNEAQ (reference sequence). This CDR3 comprises 16 residues. CDR3 nucleotide sequence: TGTTCCAGCAGCTTATCGGGGGGGGCGCAAACAGATACGCAGTATTTT. As protein: CSSSLSGGAQTDTQYF.

This chain uses TRBV2 with TRBJ1-4; D not certain. Germline V CDR1 and CDR2: SNHLY, FYNNEI. Trimming removed 3 bases at V and 8 bases at J, with 16 bases between. This CDR3 is built from 15 residues. The CDR3 DNA reads as TGTGCCAGCAGTGAGAGACAACTCACCCGGGAAAAACTGTTTTTT. The encoded protein is CASSERQLTREKLFF.

This clone was recorded only once. The gene calls are TRBV18 and TRBJ2-3, with 10 bases fitting TRBD2. The CDR3 covers 15 residues. CDR1 is KGHSH, CDR2 LQKENI, per germline. The V and J ends lost 4 bases and 3 bases, in that order; junction bases with no gene match: 4. DNA for the CDR3: TGTGCCAGCTCACTAGCGGGGGGCACGACAGATACGCAGTATTTT. Amino acids: CASSLAGGTTDTQYF.

The chain links TRBV11-2 to TRBJ1-2; 7 bases fit TRBD1. CDR3 length equals 14 residues. CDR1 is SGHAT and CDR2 is FQNNGV in the germline V gene. V lost 5 bases to trimming and J lost 7 bases; unmatched junction nucleotides: 10. CDR3 sequence: CASSHTSEGAGYTF. Here the CDR3 DNA reads TGTGCCAGCAGCCACACGTCGGAGGGGGCTGGCTACACCTTC.

The chain combines TRBV6-6 with TRBJ1-4; D possibly corresponds to TRBD1 (6 bases). Germline CDR1 MNHNY, CDR2 SVGAGI (reference sequence). CDR3 length: 16 residues. Between the trimmed V and J ends, which lost 6 bases and 7 bases, there was a span of 21 bases. CDR3: CASRIPGGPLTEKLFF. CDR3 coding DNA: TGTGCCAGCAGGATTCCGGGGGGCCCTCTTACTGAAAAACTGTTTTTT.

This chain joins TRBV28 and TRBJ2-1; tentative D call: TRBD1 (7 bases). Trimming removed 7 bases at V and 6 bases at J, with 22 bases between. The CDR3 runs 16 residues. Germline V gives CDR1 MDHEN, CDR2 SYDVKM. The DNA for the CDR3 is TGTGCCAGCACCCCAGGGGGGCGAGCGGTATCCAATGAGCAGTTCTTC. As protein: CASTPGGRAVSNEQFF.

The chain has TRBV28 and TRBJ2-2; unclear D gene. V lost 5 bases, J lost 4 bases, and 5 bases lay in between. Germline loops: CDR1 MDHEN, CDR2 SYDVKM. The CDR3 spans 12 residues. The CDR3 sequence is CASSPSTGELFF. CDR3 nucleotide sequence: TGTGCCAGCAGTCCCTCCACCGGGGAGCTGTTTTTT.

This clone was observed once. The chain employs TRBV5-4 and TRBJ2-7, with D possibly TRBD1 on 5 matching bases. Germline lookup yields CDR1 SGHNT and CDR2 YYREEE (reference sequence). The CDR3 loop spans 14 amino acids. V lost 1 base and J 0 bases, leaving 8 bases between the germline ends. As DNA, the CDR3 is TGTGCCAGCAGCTTGTCACAGGACTCCTACGAGCAGTACTTC. Its translation: CASSLSQDSYEQYF.

V usage is TRBV27 and J usage is TRBJ2-3; weak D call: TRBD1 (7 bases). Germline V gives CDR1 MNHEY, CDR2 SMNVEV (reference sequence). V lost 4 bases and J 5 bases, leaving 16 bases between the germline ends. CDR3 length: 15 amino acids. In DNA, the CDR3 is TGTGCCAGCAGTTCGCTTGGGACAGCGGGAGATACGCAGTATTTT. Its protein is CASSSLGTAGDTQYF.